The T cell receptor (beta chain) described here comes from a study of vaccination effects on CD4 cells after COVID-19 (dated by TCRdb to 2022 to 2024). In terms of the full investigation: Each participant got two doses of an mRNA SARS-CoV-2 vaccine, either BNT162b2 or mRNA-1273. SARS-CoV-2 spike-specific CD4+ TCR repertoires were compared before and after mRNA vaccination in COVID-19 convalescent patients and in infection-naive vaccine recipients. A total of 10 COVID-19 convalescent patients and a handful of SARS-CoV-2-naive healthy vaccine recipients were included in the full study. Cultures from other donors in the study were sequenced using the Oncomine TCR Beta short-read assay on an Illumina iSeq 100.

To identify antigen-specific CD4+ T cell clonotypes by their expansion, the ViraFEST assay first stimulated PBMC with viral peptide pools and then applied TCR sequencing. After less than eleven days of culture, CD4+ T cells were isolated with the EasySep CD4+ T cell isolation kit. The absence of prior SARS-CoV-2 infection in healthy vaccine recipients was confirmed by negative nucleocapsid antibodies before and after vaccination. Around 2 million PBMC per well were cultured in IMDM with 5% human AB serum, 8 to 10 IU/ml IL-2 and gentamicin, plus 10 ug/ml peptides. Half of the culture medium was replaced with fresh IL-2-containing medium on days 3 and 7. Unless noted otherwise, every peptide stimulation condition was cultured in triplicate wells. Using Ficoll-Paque Plus gradient centrifugation, PBMC were separated from whole blood and then either used fresh or cryopreserved at -140C. The overlapping peptide pools covered the spike proteins of SARS-CoV-2 and of the common cold coronaviruses HCoV-NL63, HCoV-OC43 and HCoV-229E. The QIAamp micro DNA kit was used to extract genomic DNA from the cultured CD4+ T cells.

Remarks on this clone: The clone's antigen remains unknown. Within one base of it there is no much larger clone, and no base qualities were kept.

The library was produced with the immunoSEQ multiplex PCR assay. TCR beta CDR3 sequencing was performed on DNA from the cultured, isolated CD4+ T cells. The authors processed their data as follows. Non-productive TCR sequences were removed and reads were trimmed to the CDR3 region, keeping CDR3s of at least 7 amino acids. The MANAFEST web app was used to identify antigen-specific clonotypes by comparing expansion in peptide wells with expansion in reference cultures. For clones to be considered positive, expansion at FDR<0.05 versus reference and all other wells, an odds ratio above 5, and a frequency above 0.1% in two replicate wells were required. A clonotype was defined as cross-reactive if the clonotype was significantly expanded both in SARS-CoV-2 spike wells and in at least one common cold coronavirus spike condition. Using the stringdist R package, CDR3 similarity was measured by Levenshtein distance, and unrooted trees were constructed with ape in R 3.6.1. TCRdb's version of the immuneACCESS table is confined to in-frame rearrangements and falls short of the full clone set. An unresolved V gene accounts for under half of the shortfall where checked; the remainder is of unknown origin. D and trimming were read from the DNA, whereas the V and J calls and clone size are those reported in that table. This sample comprises roughly 30,000 clones, about 80% of them detected only once. The top ten constitute about 27% of the sample.

CDR1 SEHNR and CDR2 FQNEAQ were looked up in the germline V gene (reference sequence). The CDR3 contains 14 residues, cysteine and phenylalanine counted. The kept DNA is CDR3 alone, 42 bases in frame from the first base. The junction shows trimming of 5 bases on V and 7 bases on J, plus 17 bases between the germline ends. Broader findings and caveats from the paper: Marked clonal contraction was observed in both infection-induced and vaccine-induced clones at late post-vaccination timepoints, consistent with waning T cell responses. Only a small number of convalescent patients were included, and no early post-infection timepoints were available, which limited the study. Among healthy vaccine recipients, nearly all vaccine-induced clones were SARS-CoV-2 mono-reactive, and only 1 of 255 was cross-reactive with common cold coronaviruses.

This TCR was recovered from a human donor who received a COVID-19 vaccine. The chain is encoded by TRBV7-9 joined to TRBJ1-2, with TRBD1 as a weak D call on 5 bases. Sample: CD4+ T cells from PBMCs cultured with HCoV-OC43 spike peptides, taken before COVID-19 vaccination. The cell subset or site label here, explained by the study, means: HCoV-OC43 spike overlapping peptide pool stimulation. The CDR3 region has the sequence CASSGRDRGGGYTF. The bases read TGTGCCAGCAGCGGCAGGGACCGCGGGGGTGGCTACACCTTC.